The 18 T cell receptor beta chains presented below share a single source sample, sequenced in a study of CD8 T cells in Susac syndrome. When the RNA was reverse transcribed, random hexamers were used with an input of roughly 0.5 to 1 ug. TCRdb re-called the immunoSEQ multiplex PCR reads with MiXCR, one entry per CDR3 protein. This sample has some 130,000 distinct CDR3 sequences, with less than 95% found just once. Sequenced input: CD4+ T cells from PBMCs. These receptors were taken from a human donor with multiple sclerosis.

The rearrangement links TRBV5-6 to TRBJ2-2; D is tentatively TRBD1 or TRBD2 (6 bases each). The CDR3 runs to 13 residues. Germline CDR1 reads SGHDT; CDR2 reads YYEEEE. Trimming stripped 6 bases from V and 8 bases from J, with 14 bases between. CDR3 region: CASKGEAGGELFF. For the CDR3, the DNA is TGTGCCAGCAAGGGGGAGGCAGGAGGGGAGCTGTTTTTT.

This clonotype was picked up one time. The rearrangement links TRBV6-2 or TRBV6-3 to TRBJ1-2, with D hard to call. Trimming stripped 6 bases from V and 7 bases from J, with 21 bases between. In germline, CDR1 is MNHEY, CDR2 SVGEGT. The length of the CDR3 is 15 residues. DNA for the CDR3: TGTGCCAGCAGCTCACCGGGGTTTAAACGAAGTGGCTACACCTTC. Translated: CASSSPGFKRSGYTF.

This clonotype was seen a single time. The V call is TRBV30, the J call TRBJ1-6, with D maybe TRBD1 (5 bases). Germline CDR1 and CDR2: GTSNPN and SVGIG (reference sequence). This CDR3 spans 11 amino acids. V was trimmed by 3 bases and J by 9 bases, leaving 6 bases between them. CDR3 sequence: CAWSRASPLHF. The CDR3, as DNA: TGTGCCTGGAGCAGGGCTTCACCCCTCCACTTT.

V gene TRBV7-9 combines with J gene TRBJ1-2; 9 bases fit TRBD1. The CDR3 is 16 amino acids. The trim removed 3 bases at V and 7 bases at J, leaving 12 bases unmatched. From germline, CDR1 is SEHNR and CDR2 FQNEAQ (reference sequence). This CDR3 reads CASSFTPRDRVTGYTF. CDR3 sequence (DNA): TGTGCCAGCAGCTTCACCCCCAGGGACAGGGTTACTGGCTACACCTTC.

This chain joins TRBV29-1 and TRBJ1-3; no clear D gene. The CDR3 is 12 amino acids. Germline-derived CDR1 and CDR2 are SQVTM and ANQGSEA. Trimming removed 5 bases at V and 3 bases at J, with 8 bases between. This CDR3 is CSVPSGGNTIYF. Written as DNA, the CDR3 is TGCAGCGTTCCCTCGGGTGGAAACACCATATATTTT.

The chain combines TRBV3-1 with TRBJ2-3; 11 bases agree with TRBD2. The length of the CDR3 is 16 residues. Germline V gives CDR1 LGHDT, CDR2 YNNKEL (reference sequence). The V gene end was trimmed by 4 bases and the J gene end by 1 base; junction bases not matched to a gene: 4. Here the CDR3 DNA reads TGTGCCAGCAGCCCCCTACTAGCGGGAGGCACAGATACGCAGTATTTT. It encodes CASSPLLAGGTDTQYF.

The rearrangement uses TRBV20-1 and TRBJ2-7, with D possibly matching TRBD2 (5 bases). The CDR3 runs 15 residues. The V end lost 0 bases, the J end lost 7 bases, and 19 bases lay between the germline ends. Per germline, CDR1 DFQATT and CDR2 SNEGSKA (reference sequence). CDR3 in amino acids: CSARDPSGSLLEQYF. The CDR3 DNA sequence: TGCAGTGCTAGAGATCCGAGCGGAAGCCTCCTTGAGCAGTACTTC.

The chain carries TRBV12-3 or TRBV12-4 and TRBJ2-4, with TRBD1 as a possible D gene (5 bases). Trimming took 8 bases from V and 9 from J, leaving 23 bases between them. The CDR3 is made up of 15 amino acids. CDR3 coding DNA: TGTGCCAGCCGATCCACCGTCCAGGGAAGGGGCATTCAGTACTTC. It encodes CASRSTVQGRGIQYF.

The gene calls are TRBV12-3 or TRBV12-4 and TRBJ1-1, with 8 bases that match TRBD1. The CDR3 runs 15 residues. With 0 bases clipped from V and 8 bases from J, the junction kept 8 bases outside the gene matches. The chain's CDR3 is CASSLATTGGREAFF. The DNA of the CDR3 is TGTGCCAGCAGTTTAGCTACTACAGGGGGGCGCGAAGCTTTCTTT.

The chain combines TRBV4-3 with TRBJ1-2, with D uncertain. CDR1 LGHNA and CDR2 YSLEER come from the germline V gene. V lost 0 bases and J lost 3, with 11 bases in between. The CDR3 runs to 15 residues. CDR3: CASSQESVPDYGYTF. The CDR3, as DNA: TGCGCCAGCAGCCAAGAGTCAGTACCTGACTATGGCTACACCTTC.

V and J are TRBV18 and TRBJ2-7; no firm D call. Per the germline V gene, CDR1 is KGHSH and CDR2 is LQKENI. There are 12 residues in the CDR3. V lost 3 bases, J lost 7 bases, and 10 bases lay in between. The CDR3 bases are TGTGCCAGCTCACCTGACTTGGGGGAGCAGTACTTC. Encoded protein: CASSPDLGEQYF.

V gene TRBV6-5 combines with J gene TRBJ2-6, with D possibly TRBD1 on 6 matching bases. CDR3 length: 15 amino acids. V was cut by 5 bases and J by 3 bases, with 11 bases left in between. The germline V gene has CDR1 MNHEY and CDR2 SVGAGI. The CDR3 nucleotides are TGTGCCAGCAGTCTACAGGGCAATGGGGCCAACGTCCTGACTTTC. Amino acid sequence: CASSLQGNGANVLTF.

V usage is TRBV6-5 and J usage is TRBJ1-2, with D possibly being TRBD1 (6 bases). The length of the CDR3 is 14 residues. Per germline, CDR1 MNHEY and CDR2 SVGAGI. Trimming shortened V by 6 bases and J by 2 bases, and 13 bases separated the two germline ends. The CDR3 sequence: CASRSDRGNYGYTF. As DNA, the CDR3 is TGTGCCAGCAGATCGGACAGAGGAAACTATGGCTACACCTTC.

The rearrangement joins TRBV6-6 to TRBJ1-5; D uncertain. This CDR3 comprises 14 residues. Trimming took 4 bases from V and 5 from J, leaving 12 bases between them. Germline loops: CDR1 MNHNY, CDR2 SVGAGI (reference sequence). The DNA for the CDR3 is TGTGCCAGCAGTTCAGATCTCCCTCATCAGCCCCAGCATTTT. Translation: CASSSDLPHQPQHF.

The chain carries TRBV13 and TRBJ2-1; 8 bases agree with TRBD2. Germline V gene lookup returns CDR1 PRHDT and CDR2 FYEKMQ (reference sequence). This CDR3 spans 14 amino acids. The junction had 7 bases not matched to a gene; V was cut back by 2 bases and J by 10 bases. CDR3 region: CASSLSGGYGEQFF. CDR3 in DNA: TGTGCCAGCAGCTTATCGGGAGGGTACGGCGAGCAGTTCTTC.

The rearrangement links TRBV2 to TRBJ2-7, with 10 positions matching TRBD1. The CDR3 loop spans 14 amino acids. The germline CDR1 and CDR2 sequences are SNHLY and FYNNEI. V shed 2 bases and J 9 bases; nucleotides not matched to a gene: 7. The DNA of the CDR3 is TGTGCCAGCAGTGAATTGGGGGACAGGGGAGGGCAGTACTTC. Residues: CASSELGDRGGQYF.

The CDR3: CASSQGGPAGEQFF. The DNA for the CDR3 is TGTGCCAGCAGCCAAGGCGGGCCGGCAGGTGAGCAGTTCTTC. The J gene is TRBJ2-1, the V gene TRBV4-2; weak D call: TRBD2 (5 bases). The ends were cut back, 1 base at V and 9 bases at J, with 13 bases in the middle. In germline, CDR1 is LGHNA, CDR2 YNFKEQ. CDR3 length equals 14 residues.

The chain links TRBV2 to TRBJ2-6; D not certain. Germline lookup yields CDR1 SNHLY and CDR2 FYNNEI. Trimming pared 4 bases from V and 2 bases from J, leaving 6 bases between. CDR3 length: 14 amino acids. The CDR3 nucleotides read TGTGCCAGCAGTGGGTTGCCTGGGGCCAACGTCCTGACTTTC. Its translation is CASSGLPGANVLTF.